One and the same sample provided the 7 T cell receptor beta chains below, sequenced in a study of cytomegalovirus exposure and HLA in healthy donors. The PCR ran on 60 Vbeta and 13 Jbeta primers. TCRdb keeps only in-frame clones here, not all; method: immunoSEQ multiplex PCR. Of about 110,000 clones listed, approximately 78% are singletons. The sequenced sample was PBMCs. The receptors were gathered from a woman in her 30s in good health and CMV-seronegative.

This clone was seen once. The chain carries TRBV15 and TRBJ1-5; D not resolved. The CDR3 is made up of 13 amino acids. With 0 bases removed from V and 3 bases from J, the gap between germline ends came to 3 bases. Germline CDR1 and CDR2: LNHNV and YYDKDF (reference sequence). Written as DNA, the CDR3 is TGTGCCACCAGCAGAGACCTCAATCAGCCCCAGCATTTT. Translation gives CATSRDLNQPQHF.

This rearrangement joins TRBV5-6 to TRBJ1-6; D remains ambiguous. Deletions cut 4 bases from V and 9 bases from J, with 20 bases between. Per the germline V gene, CDR1 is SGHDT and CDR2 is YYEEEE. This CDR3 contains 16 residues. The CDR3: CASSGDPGFTGSPLHF. Here the CDR3 DNA reads TGTGCCAGCAGCGGCGACCCCGGGTTTACCGGTTCACCCCTCCACTTT.

This chain joins TRBV6-5 and TRBJ1-1; D remains ambiguous. V was trimmed by 0 bases and J by 3 bases, leaving 14 bases between them. CDR3 length: 16 amino acids. Germline CDR1 reads MNHEY; CDR2 reads SVGAGI. For the CDR3, the DNA is TGTGCCAGCAGTTACTCGATGTACTCCCCGGACACTGAAGCTTTCTTT. This translates into CASSYSMYSPDTEAFF.

This clone was counted a single time. V is TRBV6-6 and J is TRBJ2-1, with TRBD2 matching 8 bases. The CDR3 has 15 residues. Germline values: CDR1 MNHNY, CDR2 SVGAGI (reference sequence). V lost 7 bases and J lost 2; bases outside the gene matches: 7. CDR3 coding DNA: TGTGCCAGCATCCGGCTAGCGGGTACCTACAATGAGCAGTTCTTC. This gives the protein CASIRLAGTYNEQFF.

The chain is built from TRBV6-4 and TRBJ1-2; no firm D call. V was trimmed by 5 bases and J by 8 bases, leaving 24 bases between them. This CDR3 contains 16 residues. Germline values: CDR1 MRHNA, CDR2 SNTAGT. CDR3 sequence: CASSTTGGQRVGGYTF. CDR3 in DNA: TGTGCCAGCAGTACCACCGGCGGGCAAAGGGTGGGGGGCTACACCTTC.

The chain couples TRBV7-9 to TRBJ1-5, with 7 bases lining up with TRBD1. The CDR3 loop spans 12 amino acids. Germline V CDR1 and CDR2: SEHNR, FQNEAQ (reference sequence). V shed 9 bases, J shed 4 bases, and the junction held 3 bases outside the gene matches. CDR3 coding DNA: TGTGCCAGTACACAGGGGAATCAGCCCCAGCATTTT. It yields the protein CASTQGNQPQHF. The variable domain in full, with the rest retrieved from reference TRBV7-9 and TRBJ1-5, is DTGVSQNPRHKITKRGQNVTFRCDPISEHNRLYWYRQTLGQGPEFLTYFQNEAQLEKSRLLSDRFSAERPKGSFSTLEIQRTEQGDSAMYLCASTQGNQPQHFGDGTRLSIL.

The chain combines TRBV28 with TRBJ1-4; D uncertain. Trimming cost V 3 bases and J 3 bases, with 14 bases left between them. This CDR3 has 16 amino acids. CDR1 and CDR2 from the germline V gene are MDHEN and SYDVKM. CDR3 nucleotides: TGTGCCAGCAGTTTCCGGGTCGGGGTAGCTAATGAAAAACTGTTTTTT. Its protein is CASSFRVGVANEKLFF.